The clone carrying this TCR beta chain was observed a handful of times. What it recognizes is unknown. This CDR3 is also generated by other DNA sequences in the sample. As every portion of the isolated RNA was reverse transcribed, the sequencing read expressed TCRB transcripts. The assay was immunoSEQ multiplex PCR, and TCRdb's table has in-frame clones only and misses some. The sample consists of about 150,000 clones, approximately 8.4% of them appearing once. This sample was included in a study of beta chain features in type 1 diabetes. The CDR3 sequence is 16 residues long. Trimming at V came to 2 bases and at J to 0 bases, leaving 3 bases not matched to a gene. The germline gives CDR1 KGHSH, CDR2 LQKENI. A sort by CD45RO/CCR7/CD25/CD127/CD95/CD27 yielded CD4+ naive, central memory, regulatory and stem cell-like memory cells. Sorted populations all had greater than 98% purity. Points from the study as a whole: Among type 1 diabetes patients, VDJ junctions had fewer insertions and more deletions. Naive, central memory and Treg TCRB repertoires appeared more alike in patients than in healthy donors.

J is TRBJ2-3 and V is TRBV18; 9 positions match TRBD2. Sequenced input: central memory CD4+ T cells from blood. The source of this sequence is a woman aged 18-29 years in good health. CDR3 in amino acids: CASSPKLAGSTDTQYF. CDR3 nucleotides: TGTGCCAGCTCACCAAAACTAGCGGGTAGCACAGATACGCAGTATTTT.